Shown below are 26 T cell receptor beta chains from a single sample sequenced in a study. TCRdb re-called the RT-PCR reads with MiXCR, one entry per CDR3 protein. The sample carries fewer than 800,000 distinct CDR3 sequences, around 14% recorded once. The sample comprised memory CD4+ T cells from blood. The receptors were sampled from a female donor in good health, serving as a healthy control.

This clonotype showed up many times. V usage is TRBV6-5 and J usage is TRBJ2-7; 10 bases line up with TRBD2. CDR1 and CDR2 from the germline V gene are MNHEY and SVGAGI. V gave up 5 bases and J gave up 2 bases; unmatched junction bases: 3. CDR3 length: 14 amino acids. In DNA form, the CDR3 reads TGTGCCAGCAGTGCTACTAGCGGGACCTACGAGCAGTACTTC. Its protein is CASSATSGTYEQYF.

The V call is TRBV5-1, the J call TRBJ2-7, with 10 bases fitting TRBD2. The CDR3 sequence is 15 residues long. The ends lost 4 bases at V and 4 bases at J; junction bases unmatched: 8. Germline V gene sequence: CDR1 SGHRS, CDR2 YFSETQ. In nucleotides, the CDR3 is TGCGCCAGCAGCCTCTCTAGCGGGAGTGGTTACGAGCAGTACTTC. Translating gives CASSLSSGSGYEQYF.

V usage is TRBV4-2 and J usage is TRBJ1-4; D unresolved. Trimming stripped 8 bases from V and 8 bases from J, with 12 bases between. The CDR3 contains 12 residues. The germline V gene has CDR1 LGHNA and CDR2 YNFKEQ. This CDR3 reads CASGANEEKLFF. The CDR3 DNA is TGTGCCAGCGGAGCAAACGAGGAAAAACTGTTTTTT.

The sample holds many counts of this clonotype. This chain uses TRBV30 with TRBJ1-1; TRBD1 might be the D (6 bases). This CDR3 contains 15 residues. V was trimmed by 1 base and J by 2 bases, leaving 14 bases between them. The germline gives CDR1 GTSNPN, CDR2 SVGIG (reference sequence). CDR3 residues: CAWSAPTGINTEAFF. CDR3 nucleotide sequence: TGTGCCTGGAGTGCCCCGACAGGCATCAACACTGAAGCTTTCTTT. Filled out from reference TRBV30 and TRBJ1-1, the complete variable domain reads SQTIHQWPATLVQPVGSPLSLECTVEGTSNPNLYWYRQAAGRGLQLLFYSVGIGQISSEVPQNLSASRPQDRQFILSSKKLLLSDSGFYLCAWSAPTGINTEAFFGQGTRLTVV.

V gene TRBV9 combines with J gene TRBJ1-6, with a weak D call TRBD1 (5 bases). V lost 2 bases, J lost 8 bases, and 14 bases lay in between. This CDR3 is built from 15 residues. The germline V gene has CDR1 SGDLS and CDR2 YYNGEE. CDR3 bases: TGTGCCAGCAGCGTCTTTGGGCAGGGCGATTCACCCCTCCACTTT. Translation: CASSVFGQGDSPLHF.

This clonotype has more than one count but fewer than ten. This chain joins TRBV29-1 and TRBJ2-5; no clear D. V was trimmed by 4 bases and J by 5 bases, leaving 11 bases between them. The CDR3 is made up of 12 amino acids. The germline V gene has CDR1 SQVTM and CDR2 ANQGSEA. This CDR3 is CSVALVQETQYF. As DNA, the CDR3 is TGCAGCGTTGCTCTAGTCCAGGAGACCCAGTACTTC.

This chain joins TRBV20-1 and TRBJ1-2, with 8 bases identical to TRBD1. Germline-derived CDR1 and CDR2 are DFQATT and SNEGSKA (reference sequence). CDR3 size: 12 residues. The V and J ends lost 3 bases and 8 bases, in that order; junction bases with no gene match: 5. The CDR3 DNA sequence: TGCAGTGCTAGTTCAGGGGGCGAGGGCTACACCTTC. It yields the protein CSASSGGEGYTF.

V is TRBV20-1 and J is TRBJ2-7; TRBD2 matches at 9 bases. This CDR3 spans 16 amino acids. Germline loops: CDR1 DFQATT, CDR2 SNEGSKA (reference sequence). Trimming at V came to 0 bases and at J to 1 base, leaving 7 bases not matched to a gene. Written as DNA, the CDR3 is TGCAGTGCTAGAGATGAGGGTAGCGGGAGTTCCTACGAGCAGTACTTC. Translation: CSARDEGSGSSYEQYF.

Ten or more counts support this clonotype. The chain employs TRBV29-1 and TRBJ2-2; tentatively, D is TRBD1 or TRBD2 (6 bases each). V was trimmed by 3 bases and J by 6 bases, leaving 17 bases between them. The V gene's germline CDR1 is SQVTM and CDR2 ANQGSEA. This CDR3 is 15 amino acids long. The CDR3 reads CSVEVWGAGAGELFF. The CDR3 nucleotides are TGCAGCGTTGAGGTCTGGGGGGCTGGTGCCGGGGAGCTGTTTTTT.

In its sample, this clonotype was seen a few times. This sequence joins TRBV2 and TRBJ1-4, with D possibly TRBD1 on 5 matching bases. V was cut by 2 bases and J by 8 bases, with 12 bases left in between. Germline lookup yields CDR1 SNHLY and CDR2 FYNNEI. The CDR3 loop spans 14 amino acids. The CDR3 DNA follows: TGTGCCAGCAGTGAATCAGGGTCGGCGGAAAAACTGTTTTTT. This codes for CASSESGSAEKLFF.

This clonotype was picked up a small number of times. V and J are TRBV9 and TRBJ1-2, with TRBD1 matching over 10 bases. CDR3 size: 15 residues. CDR1 and CDR2 from the germline V gene are SGDLS and YYNGEE. The trim removed 4 bases at V and 4 bases at J, leaving 7 bases unmatched. This CDR3 reads CASSPEGQGTYGYTF. In DNA, the CDR3 is TGTGCCAGCAGCCCAGAGGGACAGGGGACCTATGGCTACACCTTC.

There are a few counts of this clonotype. The chain uses TRBV7-2 and TRBJ2-7, with 7 bases matching TRBD2. With V trimmed by 4 bases and J by 4 bases, 10 bases remained unmatched. This CDR3 contains 15 residues. Germline CDR1 reads SGHTA; CDR2 reads FQGNSA. CDR3 residues: CASSSPGGYRYEQYF. The CDR3 DNA follows: TGTGCCAGCAGCTCCCCGGGGGGTTATCGGTACGAGCAGTACTTC.

The chain recombines TRBV4-2 with TRBJ1-1, with a weak D call TRBD1 (5 bases). Germline V CDR1 and CDR2: LGHNA, YNFKEQ. V was trimmed by 0 bases and J by 6 bases, leaving 17 bases between them. The CDR3 has 16 residues. For the CDR3, the DNA is TGTGCCAGCAGCCAAGAGCCCACCACGAGGGGTGCTGAAGCTTTCTTT. Protein sequence: CASSQEPTTRGAEAFF.

The chain's CDR3 is CAWRGTSGRYYNEQFF. DNA of the CDR3: TGTGCCTGGAGAGGGACTAGCGGGAGGTACTACAATGAGCAGTTCTTC. The rearrangement joins TRBV30 to TRBJ2-1, with 15 bases lining up with TRBD2. The germline V gene has CDR1 GTSNPN and CDR2 SVGIG (reference sequence). V shed 3 bases, J shed 3 bases, and the junction held 3 bases outside the gene matches. The CDR3 covers 16 residues.

V is TRBV6-6 and J is TRBJ2-3; D unresolved. Germline assignment: CDR1 MNHNY and CDR2 SVGAGI (reference sequence). The CDR3 has 15 residues. V lost 6 bases to trimming and J lost 1 base, with 14 bases between them. CDR3 region: CASRNRRAGTDTQYF. As DNA, the CDR3 is TGTGCCAGCAGAAACAGACGGGCTGGCACAGATACGCAGTATTTT.

The table lists this clonotype with many counts. The chain couples TRBV5-8 to TRBJ2-7; tentatively, D is TRBD1 (5 bases). The germline CDR1 and CDR2 sequences are SGHTS and YDEGEE. V lost 2 bases and J 6 bases, leaving 12 bases between the germline ends. The length of the CDR3 is 13 residues. The CDR3 sequence: CASSFSGPGEQYF. CDR3 DNA: TGTGCCAGCAGCTTCTCAGGGCCGGGCGAGCAGTACTTC. Complete variable domain (other parts from reference TRBV5-8 and TRBJ2-7): EAGVTQSPTHLIKTRGQQATLRCSPISGHTSVYWYQQALGLGLQFLLWYDEGEERNRGNFPPRFSGRQFPNYSSELNVNALELEDSALYLCASSFSGPGEQYFGPGTRLTVT.

This clonotype came up a few times. The rearrangement links TRBV30 to TRBJ1-5; TRBD1 might be the D (5 bases). Between the trimmed V and J ends, which lost 4 bases and 9 bases, there was a span of 10 bases. Germline V gene lookup returns CDR1 GTSNPN and CDR2 SVGIG (reference sequence). The CDR3 runs to 11 residues. CDR3 protein: CAWTGGGPQHF. For the CDR3, the DNA is TGTGCCTGGACCGGTGGGGGGCCCCAGCATTTT. Using reference TRBV30 and TRBJ1-5 for the parts outside the CDR3, the full variable domain is SQTIHQWPATLVQPVGSPLSLECTVEGTSNPNLYWYRQAAGRGLQLLFYSVGIGQISSEVPQNLSASRPQDRQFILSSKKLLLSDSGFYLCAWTGGGPQHFGDGTRLSIL.

This clonotype was seen a handful of times. This sequence joins TRBV29-1 and TRBJ2-7, with 8 bases matching TRBD1. This CDR3 is built from 13 residues. With V trimmed by 3 bases and J by 4 bases, 5 bases remained unmatched. The V gene's germline CDR1 is SQVTM and CDR2 ANQGSEA. The CDR3 nucleotides are TGCAGCGTTGACCCAGGGGGCAGTTACGAGCAGTACTTC. This translates into CSVDPGGSYEQYF.

The table lists this clonotype with many counts. CDR3 DNA: TGCAGTGCTAGAATGGACAGCCAGAACACTGAAGCTTTCTTT. Protein sequence: CSARMDSQNTEAFF. V and J are TRBV20-1 and TRBJ1-1, with D possibly TRBD1 on 6 matching bases. CDR1 is DFQATT, CDR2 SNEGSKA, per germline (reference sequence). Trimming stripped 2 bases from V and 1 base from J, with 11 bases between. This CDR3 has 14 residues.

This chain joins TRBV6-5 and TRBJ2-3; D may be TRBD1 or TRBD2 (6 bases each). V lost 8 bases and J lost 1, with 13 bases in between. This CDR3 region has 14 residues. Germline loops: CDR1 MNHEY, CDR2 SVGAGI. DNA of the CDR3: TGTGCCAGCCGGGGGCTGGGTGGCACAGATACGCAGTATTTT. The encoded protein is CASRGLGGTDTQYF.

The chain has TRBV6-1 and TRBJ2-7, with D unresolved. Between the trimmed V and J ends, which lost 7 bases and 4 bases, there was a span of 11 bases. The CDR3 is made up of 12 amino acids. From germline, CDR1 is MNHNS and CDR2 SASEGT. CDR3 in amino acids: CASKRSGYEQYF. DNA of the CDR3: TGTGCCAGCAAACGATCGGGTTACGAGCAGTACTTC.

The V gene is TRBV5-1, the J gene TRBJ1-1; D is undetermined. V lost 0 bases and J lost 3, with 9 bases in between. CDR1 is SGHRS and CDR2 is YFSETQ in the germline V gene. The length of the CDR3 is 14 residues. The CDR3 region is CASSLALGDTEAFF. CDR3 bases: TGCGCCAGCAGCTTGGCCCTCGGGGACACTGAAGCTTTCTTT.

Concerning this clonotype itself: Here the CDR3 omits its conserved ending phenylalanine or tryptophan, so a read error is the likely source. The J gene is TRBJ1-2, the V gene TRBV4-1, with D maybe TRBD1 (6 bases). Trimming removed 3 bases from V and 3 bases from J, with 14 bases in between. CDR3 size: 15 residues. Germline lookup yields CDR1 MGHRA and CDR2 YSYEKL. CDR3 bases: TGCGCCAGCAGCCAGCGGACGGAGGGGGACTATGGCTACACCTTA. Protein: CASSQRTEGDYGYTL.

The rearrangement uses TRBV20-1 and TRBJ1-5; no firm D call. Germline values: CDR1 DFQATT, CDR2 SNEGSKA (reference sequence). This CDR3 comprises 14 residues. Deletions cut 0 bases from V and 6 bases from J, with 12 bases between. The CDR3 is CSARDMITVQPQHF. The DNA for the CDR3 is TGCAGTGCTAGAGATATGATTACGGTTCAGCCCCAGCATTTT.

This chain links TRBV24-1 with TRBJ2-7, with D maybe TRBD1 (5 bases). Deletions cut 3 bases from V and 2 bases from J, with 16 bases between. Germline CDR1 and CDR2: KGHDR and SFDVKD. This CDR3 contains 16 residues. In nucleotides, the CDR3 is TGTGCCACCAGTGATGATCCTGGACGGACAACCTACGAGCAGTACTTC. Translated, it gives CATSDDPGRTTYEQYF.

CDR3 nucleotide sequence: TGTGCCAGCAGCACCCGGACTAGCGGGATCCCAGATACGCAGTATTTT. Its protein is CASSTRTSGIPDTQYF. The V gene is TRBV9, the J gene TRBJ2-3, with 12 nucleotides matching TRBD2. CDR1 is SGDLS, CDR2 YYNGEE, per germline. J lost 4 bases, V lost 4 bases, and 7 bases had no gene match. The CDR3 is 16 amino acids. The whole variable domain, filled in from reference TRBV9 and TRBJ2-3, reads DSGVTQTPKHLITATGQRVTLRCSPRSGDLSVYWYQQSLDQGLQFLIQYYNGEERAKGNILERFSAQQFPDLHSELNLSSLELGDSALYFCASSTRTSGIPDTQYFGPGTRLTVL.